A single sample is the source of the 2 T cell receptor beta chains below, sequenced in a study of radiation and T cells in renal cell carcinoma. Time point indicated: blood 4 weeks post-SBRT, at nephrectomy. Treatment here: 15 Gy SBRT to primary tumor, nephrectomy 4 weeks later. Clones were sequenced by immunoSEQ multiplex PCR, and TCRdb holds only the in-frame ones, with some missing. This table holds about 140,000 clones, about 88% found once. The specimen was blood, collected from a patient whose treatment included radiotherapy and nephrectomy. The receptors were gathered from a woman between 45 and 60 years old with renal cell carcinoma.

The chain links TRBV5-4 to TRBJ2-6; D may be TRBD1 (6 bases). Germline V gene data show CDR1 as SGHNT and CDR2 as YYREEE (reference sequence). The V and J ends lost 4 bases and 0 bases respectively, with 11 bases between them. CDR3 length equals 16 residues. The CDR3 DNA is TGTGCCAGCAGCAAGGACAGCAGCTCTGGGGCCAACGTCCTGACTTTC. As protein: CASSKDSSSGANVLTF.

This chain connects TRBV27 to TRBJ1-5, with D perhaps matching TRBD1 (5 bases). Trimming removed 1 base from V and 6 bases from J, with 10 bases in between. Germline CDR1 is MNHEY and CDR2 is SMNVEV (reference sequence). The CDR3 spans 14 residues. CDR3: CASSLFPGTQPQHF. The CDR3 coding sequence is TGTGCCAGCAGTTTATTCCCGGGGACTCAGCCCCAGCATTTT.